This TCR beta chain stems from a study of cytomegalovirus exposure and HLA in healthy donors. For this clone: Antigen: not known.

Germline assignment: CDR1 ENHRY and CDR2 SYGVKD. The CDR3 has 11 amino acids. V lost 7 bases and J lost 3, with 7 bases in between. Study-level results: Across HLA loci, a later analysis found differing TCR association rates, with DRB1 most and HLA-C fewest. Owing to their indistinguishability, certain V segments, notably TRBV6-2 and TRBV6-3, were excluded. Researchers reported in a later analysis that a missense DCLRE1C variant was tied to TCR beta V- and J-gene trimming. Later work associated roughly 17,000 TCR beta sequences with HLA alleles at 0.05 false discovery rate.

A multiplex PCR was run with 60 Vbeta primers and 13 Jbeta primers. Measured with immunoSEQ multiplex PCR; TCRdb has only the in-frame clones, and not every one. There are about 200,000 clones in the sample; around 79% occur only once, and roughly 0.4% lies in the top ten. The V call is TRBV10-3, the J call TRBJ2-7; D is perhaps TRBD1 (6 bases). The clonotype was recovered from a male donor in good health and CMV-seropositive. Sequences were obtained from PBMCs. The CDR3 sequence: CAIMDSYEQYF. As DNA, the CDR3 is TGTGCCATCATGGACAGCTACGAGCAGTACTTC.